This record concerns one TCR delta chain sequence. Its specificity is not known. TCRdb records a much larger clone's protein for this DNA, with a difference at residue 4 that likely arises from a read error; the protein given is the translation of the DNA. Germline CDR1 GEAIGNYY, CDR2 EKD. This CDR3 region has 16 residues. Trimming cost V 5 bases and J 0 bases; bases outside gene matches: 11. A 32-plex genomic DNA assay used primers for all 8 TRDV and 4 TRDJ genes. A 12-nucleotide UMI was added during around 3 barcoding PCR cycles before adapter PCR. TCRdb used CATT to re-call clones from the multiplex PCR reads. In the table there are 600 to 750 delta-chain clones, approximately 16% of which are singletons. These data come from a study of DNA immune sequencing with unique molecular identifiers. Study-level points and caveats: TRDV2 paired with TRDJ1 was the most common TRD rearrangement among healthy donor clonotypes.

The TCR originated in a human donor in good health. Specimen: gamma-delta T cells from PBMCs. J is TRDJ1 and V is TRDV2, with 7 bases fitting TRDD3. CDR3 sequence reads: CACVGLGGSYTDKLIF. The CDR3 nucleotides read TGTGCCTGTGTCGGCCTGGGGGGCTCATACACCGATAAACTCATCTTT.